This TCR beta chain was documented in a study of shared clonotypes between healthy human individuals. Whole-study results and caveats: Among donors, clonotype sharing was expected to be affected by sequencing depth.

Comments on this clone: The antigen is undetermined.

Clones were sequenced by immunoSEQ multiplex PCR, and TCRdb holds only the in-frame ones, with some missing. The data hold some 1.4 million clones, with approximately 97% observed a single time. The sequence was collected from a man aged 25-45 years in good health. The specimen was naive CD4+ T cells sorted from blood. Subset meaning: CD45RA+ positively selected.

For the CDR3, the DNA is TGTGCCAGTAATCACGACAGCTACAATGAGCAGTTCTTC. Amino acid sequence: CASNHDSYNEQFF. V is TRBV9 and J is TRBJ2-1; D possibly corresponds to TRBD1 (5 bases). V shed 8 bases and J shed 3 bases, with 12 bases lying between them. The CDR3 is 13 residues long. Per germline, CDR1 SGDLS and CDR2 YYNGEE.